The 25 T cell receptor beta chains presented below share a single source sample, sequenced in a study of T cells in localized non-small cell lung cancer. TCRdb keeps only in-frame clones here, not all; method: immunoSEQ multiplex PCR. The sample includes around 78,000 clones, around 81% seen only once; the top ten take 8.5% to 10%. Here the sequenced sample was peripheral blood, taken before any cancer treatment. These receptor sequences come from a female donor at least 60 years old with stage I lung adenocarcinoma.

The rearrangement uses TRBV30 and TRBJ2-2; D is uncertain. Trimming stripped 0 bases from V and 7 bases from J, with 9 bases between. The CDR3 is 13 residues long. CDR1 is GTSNPN and CDR2 is SVGIG in the germline V gene (reference sequence). This CDR3 reads CAWSVGRSGELFF. For the CDR3, the DNA is TGTGCCTGGAGTGTAGGCCGAAGCGGGGAGCTGTTTTTT.

The J gene is TRBJ2-7, the V gene TRBV23-1; 7 bases align to TRBD1. TRBV23-1 is given ORF status, its function remaining uncertain. CDR3 size: 15 residues. V dropped 1 base and J dropped 12; count of bases not matched to a gene: 15. The CDR3 coding sequence is TGCGCCAGCAGTCAATTAACGCACCAGGGGGTCAGGCGGTACTTC. It specifies CASSQLTHQGVRRYF.

As DNA, the CDR3 is TGTGCCAGCAGTTACTTCGGACTAGCGGGCACAGATACGCAGTATTTT. Translated: CASSYFGLAGTDTQYF. The chain has TRBV6-6 and TRBJ2-3, with 10 positions matching TRBD2. The CDR3 covers 16 residues. Per the germline V gene, CDR1 is MNHNY and CDR2 is SVGAGI (reference sequence). The V segment lost 1 base and the J segment 1 base; nucleotides outside the gene matches: 2.

The V call is TRBV11-3, the J call TRBJ2-7, with D possibly TRBD1 on 6 matching bases. The CDR3 is 14 residues long. The V gene's germline CDR1 is SGHNT and CDR2 YENEEA. V dropped 5 bases and J dropped 7 bases, with 18 bases sitting between them. CDR3 nucleotides: TGTGCCAGCAGCCTAAACCGGGACATAAGTGAGCAGTACTTC. Encoded protein: CASSLNRDISEQYF. Using reference TRBV11-3 and TRBJ2-7 for the parts outside the CDR3, the full variable domain is EAGVVQSPRYKIIEKKQPVAFWCNPISGHNTLYWYLQNLGQGPELLIRYENEEAVDDSQLPKDRFSAERLKGVDSTLKIQPAELGDSAVYLCASSLNRDISEQYFGPGTRLTVT.

This clone was seen more than once but under ten times. The J gene is TRBJ2-1, the V gene TRBV6-1, with 7 bases aligning to TRBD1. Germline-derived CDR1 and CDR2 are MNHNS and SASEGT. The CDR3 consists of 15 residues. Losses at the gene ends were 6 bases for V and 1 base for J; bases not matched to a gene: 6. The CDR3 sequence: CASRTGQVSYNEQFF. CDR3 nucleotides: TGTGCCAGCAGGACTGGACAGGTGTCCTACAATGAGCAGTTCTTC.

Of note for this clone: Other DNA sequences in the sample encode the same CDR3. The genes are TRBV9 and TRBJ1-5; D perhaps matches TRBD1 (5 bases). The V end was cut by 0 bases, the J end by 6 bases, with 10 bases between. CDR1 SGDLS and CDR2 YYNGEE come from the germline V gene. This CDR3 is built from 14 residues. The CDR3 bases are TGTGCCAGCAGCGTAGGGCAGGGCGGTCAGCCCCAGCATTTT. Translating it yields CASSVGQGGQPQHF.

The CDR3 loop reads CASSEYEESTDTQYF. CDR3 nucleotides: TGTGCCAGCAGCGAATATGAGGAAAGCACAGATACGCAGTATTTT. The chain joins TRBV2 to TRBJ2-3; D gene uncertain. The CDR3 loop spans 15 amino acids. The germline gives CDR1 SNHLY, CDR2 FYNNEI. Trimming shortened V by 6 bases and J by 0 bases, and 13 bases separated the two germline ends.

V gene TRBV19 combines with J gene TRBJ2-1, with 8 bases identical to TRBD1. CDR1 LNHDA and CDR2 SQIVND come from the germline V gene (reference sequence). With 5 bases clipped from V and 9 bases from J, the junction kept 9 bases outside the gene matches. This CDR3 has 14 amino acids. The CDR3 loop reads CASSVTGGGGEQFF. The CDR3 DNA reads as TGTGCCAGTAGTGTAACAGGGGGAGGTGGTGAGCAGTTCTTC.

This clone was recorded a few times. This chain connects TRBV11-2 to TRBJ1-2; D not certain. The CDR3 loop spans 12 amino acids. CDR1 SGHAT and CDR2 FQNNGV come from the germline V gene. V gave up 0 bases and J gave up 6 bases, with 5 bases separating them. CDR3 DNA sequence: TGTGCCAGCAGCTTAGATCTCCATGGCTACACCTTC. Translation gives CASSLDLHGYTF.

This clone was seen only a few times. J is TRBJ1-1 and V is TRBV29-1; D possibly corresponds to TRBD1 (5 bases). Trimming took 6 bases from V and 4 from J, leaving 12 bases between them. CDR1 and CDR2 (germline): SQVTM, ANQGSEA. The CDR3 spans 12 residues. This CDR3 reads CSVNTGPTEAFF. The CDR3 DNA sequence: TGCAGCGTGAACACAGGCCCCACTGAAGCTTTCTTT. Complete variable domain (other parts from reference TRBV29-1 and TRBJ1-1): SAVISQKPSRDICQRGTSLTIQCQVDSQVTMMFWYRQQPGQSLTLIATANQGSEATYESGFVIDKFPISRPNLTFSTLTVSNMSPEDSSIYLCSVNTGPTEAFFGQGTRLTVV.

The rearrangement joins TRBV27 to TRBJ2-7, with D maybe TRBD1 (6 bases). CDR1 is MNHEY and CDR2 is SMNVEV in the germline V gene (reference sequence). The length of the CDR3 is 15 residues. Trimming removed 6 bases at V and 0 bases at J, with 15 bases between. This CDR3 reads CASSQQGLSSYEQYF. The CDR3 nucleotides are TGTGCCAGCAGCCAACAGGGTTTAAGCTCCTACGAGCAGTACTTC.

The chain uses TRBV27 and TRBJ2-2; possible D gene TRBD2, 6 bases. V lost 6 bases and J lost 4, with 15 bases in between. The CDR3 sequence is 15 residues long. Germline CDR1 and CDR2: MNHEY and SMNVEV (reference sequence). This CDR3 is CASRGWAGRTGELFF. CDR3 DNA sequence: TGTGCCAGCAGGGGCTGGGCGGGACGCACCGGGGAGCTGTTTTTT.

This chain joins TRBV5-4 and TRBJ2-1; D may be TRBD1 (6 bases). Trimming took 4 bases from V and 12 from J, leaving 17 bases between them. The length of the CDR3 is 13 residues. Per germline, CDR1 SGHNT and CDR2 YYREEE (reference sequence). The CDR3 reads CASSHRTDTMQFF. As DNA, the CDR3 is TGTGCCAGCAGCCACCGGACAGACACGATGCAGTTCTTC.

This rearrangement joins TRBV2 to TRBJ2-2; a weak D match, TRBD2 (6 bases). From germline, CDR1 is SNHLY and CDR2 FYNNEI. V was shortened by 7 bases and J by 1 base, with 10 bases between the two germline ends. The CDR3 totals 14 residues. The CDR3 spells CASMEGGNTGELFF. CDR3 DNA: TGTGCCAGCATGGAGGGCGGGAACACCGGGGAGCTGTTTTTT.

The gene calls are TRBV4-2 and TRBJ2-3, with D perhaps matching TRBD1 (5 bases). CDR1 LGHNA and CDR2 YNFKEQ come from the germline V gene. V was clipped by 1 base and J by 2 bases, with 10 bases between them. The CDR3 extends over 15 amino acids. The chain's CDR3 is CASSQVRGPTDTQYF. CDR3 DNA sequence: TGTGCCAGCAGCCAAGTAAGGGGTCCCACAGATACGCAGTATTTT.

This clone came up many times. The CDR3 bases are TGTGCCAGCAGTTACTCAAGGGAAGGCTACACCTTC. This encodes CASSYSREGYTF. The chain has TRBV6-5 and TRBJ1-2; D unresolved. With 0 bases removed from V and 8 bases from J, the gap between germline ends came to 7 bases. Germline CDR1 is MNHEY and CDR2 is SVGAGI. The CDR3 sequence is 12 residues long.

The chain joins TRBV28 to TRBJ2-1; the D gene is possibly TRBD2 (6 bases). V was trimmed by 11 bases and J by 5 bases, leaving 19 bases between them. The CDR3 has 14 residues. Germline CDR1 and CDR2: MDHEN and SYDVKM. CDR3 loop: CAGGQGYKDNEQFF. The CDR3 nucleotides read TGTGCCGGAGGGCAAGGGTATAAAGACAATGAGCAGTTCTTC.

The chain employs TRBV5-1 and TRBJ2-1; 7 bases align to TRBD2. This CDR3 region has 16 residues. The germline V gene encodes CDR1 SGHRS and CDR2 YFSETQ. With V trimmed by 0 bases and J by 5 bases, 8 bases remained unmatched. The DNA for the CDR3 is TGCGCCAGCAGCTTGGTCCAGGGACTACCCAACAATGAGCAGTTCTTC. As protein: CASSLVQGLPNNEQFF.

The rearrangement links TRBV7-3 to TRBJ1-2, with no clear D. The germline V gene encodes CDR1 SGHTA and CDR2 FQGTGA. V was shortened by 1 base and J by 6 bases, with 12 bases between the two germline ends. This CDR3 spans 14 amino acids. CDR3 bases: TGTGCCAGCAGCTTAAGCGGGCAGGCTCATGGCTACACCTTC. Protein product: CASSLSGQAHGYTF.

J is TRBJ2-3 and V is TRBV7-9; D may be TRBD2 (6 bases). Trimming cost V 4 bases and J 2 bases, with 13 bases left between them. This CDR3 contains 15 residues. The germline CDR1 and CDR2 sequences are SEHNR and FQNEAQ (reference sequence). The CDR3 region has the DNA TGTGCCAGCAGCTCCCGGGACTTAAACACAGATACGCAGTATTTT. Translating gives CASSSRDLNTDTQYF.

The genes are TRBV5-8 and TRBJ1-2, with 10 bases that match TRBD1. Germline V lookup: CDR1 SGHTS, CDR2 YDEGEE. The CDR3 extends over 13 amino acids. After removal of 3 bases from V and 6 bases from J, the junction contained 2 bases not matched to a gene. CDR3 loop: CASSSTGGNGYTF. The CDR3, as DNA: TGTGCCAGCAGCTCGACAGGGGGCAATGGCTACACCTTC.

The chain employs TRBV12-5 and TRBJ1-3; tentative D call: TRBD1 (6 bases). Trimming stripped 6 bases from V and 3 bases from J, with 21 bases between. Germline V gene data show CDR1 as LGHNT and CDR2 as FRNRAP. The CDR3 spans 17 residues. The CDR3 region has the DNA TGTGCTAGTGGCCAACCCTGGGCAGGGGAGAATGGAAACACCATATATTTT. Translation gives CASGQPWAGENGNTIYF. Supplemented by reference TRBV12-5 and TRBJ1-3, the full variable domain reads DARVTQTPRHKVTEMGQEVTMRCQPILGHNTVFWYRQTMMQGLELLAYFRNRAPLDDSGMPKDRFSAEMPDATLATLKIQPSEPRDSAVYFCASGQPWAGENGNTIYFGEGSWLTVV.

The chain links TRBV5-1 to TRBJ2-2; perhaps TRBD1 as D (6 bases). Germline V gene data show CDR1 as SGHRS and CDR2 as YFSETQ. The CDR3 sequence is 14 residues long. V lost 8 bases and J 3 bases, leaving 14 bases between the germline ends. The DNA of the CDR3 is TGCGCCAGTAACAGGGTTGGGGACACCGGGGAGCTGTTTTTT. This sequence encodes CASNRVGDTGELFF.

The chain is built from TRBV20-1 and TRBJ2-1; D uncertain. Germline V gene sequence: CDR1 DFQATT, CDR2 SNEGSKA (reference sequence). The length of the CDR3 is 10 residues. Trimming removed 3 bases from V and 6 bases from J, with 3 bases in between. The CDR3 is CSASINEQFF. In DNA, the CDR3 is TGCAGTGCTAGTATCAATGAGCAGTTCTTC.

This clone appeared once. The rearrangement uses TRBV7-9 and TRBJ2-3; 8 nucleotides line up with TRBD2. Germline trimming cut 3 bases from V and 4 bases from J; bases unmatched to any gene: 3. The CDR3 contains 14 residues. Germline V gives CDR1 SEHNR, CDR2 FQNEAQ (reference sequence). The CDR3 DNA follows: TGTGCCAGCAGCTTGGGACTAGGGGCAGATACGCAGTATTTT. It is translated as CASSLGLGADTQYF.